Following are 2 T cell receptor beta chains from one sample sequenced in a study of blood T cell repertoires in COVID-19. Repertoires were generated with immunoSEQ multiplex PCR, while TCRdb's copy carries only in-frame clones and drops some. The data show approximately 210,000 clones, 84% seen once. The sequenced sample was peripheral blood. The origin of the receptors is a woman in her 70s with active or convalescent COVID-19.

This rearrangement joins TRBV29-1 to TRBJ2-4, with a weak D call TRBD1 (5 bases). The CDR3 is 13 residues long. The V end lost 5 bases, the J end lost 6 bases, and 14 bases lay between the germline ends. CDR1 is SQVTM and CDR2 is ANQGSEA in the germline V gene. The CDR3 nucleotides are TGCAGCGTTCGCCAGGGCCCCCTAAACATTCAGTACTTC. Translated, it gives CSVRQGPLNIQYF.

The chain recombines TRBV30 with TRBJ2-7, with a tentative D call TRBD1 (6 bases). The ends were cut back, 2 bases at V and 4 bases at J, with 15 bases in the middle. Germline-derived CDR1 and CDR2 are GTSNPN and SVGIG (reference sequence). The CDR3 loop spans 14 amino acids. The chain's CDR3 is CAWSRLGARYEQYF. Written as DNA, the CDR3 is TGTGCCTGGAGTCGGTTGGGGGCGCGGTACGAGCAGTACTTC. Supplemented by reference TRBV30 and TRBJ2-7, the full variable domain reads SQTIHQWPATLVQPVGSPLSLECTVEGTSNPNLYWYRQAAGRGLQLLFYSVGIGQISSEVPQNLSASRPQDRQFILSSKKLLLSDSGFYLCAWSRLGARYEQYFGPGTRLTVT.